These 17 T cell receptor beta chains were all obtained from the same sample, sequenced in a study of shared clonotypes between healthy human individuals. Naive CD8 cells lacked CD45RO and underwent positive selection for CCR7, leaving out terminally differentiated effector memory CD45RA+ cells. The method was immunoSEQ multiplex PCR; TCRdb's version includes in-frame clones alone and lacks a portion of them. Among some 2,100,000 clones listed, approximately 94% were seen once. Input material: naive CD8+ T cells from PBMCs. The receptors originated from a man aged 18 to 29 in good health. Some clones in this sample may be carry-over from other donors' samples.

The CDR3 region is CASSPGGSLGQYF. CDR3 sequence (DNA): TGTGCCAGCAGTCCCGGCGGGAGTTTGGGGCAGTACTTC. The chain couples TRBV6-5 to TRBJ2-7, with TRBD2 matching 7 bases. Germline CDR1 MNHEY, CDR2 SVGAGI. V shed 5 bases, J shed 9 bases, and the junction held 10 bases outside the gene matches. CDR3 length: 13 residues.

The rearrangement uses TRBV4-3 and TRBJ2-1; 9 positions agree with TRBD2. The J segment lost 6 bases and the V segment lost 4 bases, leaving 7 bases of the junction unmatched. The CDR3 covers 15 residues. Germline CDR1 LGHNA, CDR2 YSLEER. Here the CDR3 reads CASSPYIAGVNEQFF. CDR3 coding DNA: TGCGCCAGCAGCCCATATATAGCGGGGGTCAATGAGCAGTTCTTC.

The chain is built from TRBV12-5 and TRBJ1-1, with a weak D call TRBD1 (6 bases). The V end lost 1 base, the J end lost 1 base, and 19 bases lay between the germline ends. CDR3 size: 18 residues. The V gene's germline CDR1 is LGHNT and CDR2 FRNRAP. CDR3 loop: CASGLDTRKGGWNTEAFF. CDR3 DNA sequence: TGTGCTAGTGGTTTGGATACGAGAAAGGGGGGCTGGAACACTGAAGCTTTCTTT.

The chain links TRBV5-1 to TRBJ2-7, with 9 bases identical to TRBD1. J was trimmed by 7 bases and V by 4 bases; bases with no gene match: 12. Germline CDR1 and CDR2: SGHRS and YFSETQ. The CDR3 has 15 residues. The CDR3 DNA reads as TGCGCCAGCAGCCAACCGGGACAGGGATTGCGGGAGCAGTACTTC. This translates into CASSQPGQGLREQYF.

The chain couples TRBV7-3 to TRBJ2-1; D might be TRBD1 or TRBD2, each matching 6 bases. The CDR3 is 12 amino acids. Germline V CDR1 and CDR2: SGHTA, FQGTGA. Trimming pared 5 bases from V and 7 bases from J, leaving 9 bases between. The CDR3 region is CASSVGGNEQFF. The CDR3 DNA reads TGTGCCAGCAGCGTAGGGGGGAATGAGCAGTTCTTC.

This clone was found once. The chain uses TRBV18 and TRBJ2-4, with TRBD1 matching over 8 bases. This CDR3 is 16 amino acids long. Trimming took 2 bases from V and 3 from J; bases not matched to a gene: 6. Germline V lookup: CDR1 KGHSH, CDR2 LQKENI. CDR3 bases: TGTGCCAGCTCACCATTACAGGGGGGAGGCAAAAACATTCAGTACTTC. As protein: CASSPLQGGGKNIQYF.

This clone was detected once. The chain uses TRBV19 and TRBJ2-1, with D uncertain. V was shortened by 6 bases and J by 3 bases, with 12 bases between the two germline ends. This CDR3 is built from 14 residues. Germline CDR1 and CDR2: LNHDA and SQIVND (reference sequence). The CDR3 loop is CASSRALLYNEQFF. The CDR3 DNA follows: TGTGCCAGTAGCCGGGCTCTACTCTACAATGAGCAGTTCTTC.

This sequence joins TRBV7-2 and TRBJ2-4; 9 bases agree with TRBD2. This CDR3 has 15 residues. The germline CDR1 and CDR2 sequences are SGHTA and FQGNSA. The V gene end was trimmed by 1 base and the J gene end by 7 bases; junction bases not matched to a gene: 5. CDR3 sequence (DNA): TGTGCCAGCAGCTTAGTCCCTAGCGGGACTAACATTCAGTACTTC. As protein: CASSLVPSGTNIQYF.

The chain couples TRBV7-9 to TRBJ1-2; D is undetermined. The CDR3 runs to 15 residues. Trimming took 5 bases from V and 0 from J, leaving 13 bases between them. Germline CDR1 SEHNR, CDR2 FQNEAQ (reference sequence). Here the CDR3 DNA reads TGTGCCAGCAGCCCCAAGGGTGGAGCTAACTATGGCTACACCTTC. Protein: CASSPKGGANYGYTF.

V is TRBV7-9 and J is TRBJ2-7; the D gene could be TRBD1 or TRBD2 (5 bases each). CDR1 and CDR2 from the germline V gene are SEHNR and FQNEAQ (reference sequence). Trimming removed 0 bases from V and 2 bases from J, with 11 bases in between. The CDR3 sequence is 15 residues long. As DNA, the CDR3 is TGTGCCAGCAGCTTAGCGAACCGGGGACCCTACGAGCAGTACTTC. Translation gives CASSLANRGPYEQYF.

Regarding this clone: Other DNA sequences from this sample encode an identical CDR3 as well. The CDR3 coding sequence is TGTGCCAGCAGTTGGGGCCGCACCTACGAGCAGTACTTC. This translates into CASSWGRTYEQYF. The genes are TRBV27 and TRBJ2-7, with D possibly TRBD1 on 5 matching bases. The CDR3 has 13 amino acids. CDR1 is MNHEY and CDR2 is SMNVEV in the germline V gene (reference sequence). Trimming shortened V by 4 bases and J by 2 bases, and 9 bases separated the two germline ends.

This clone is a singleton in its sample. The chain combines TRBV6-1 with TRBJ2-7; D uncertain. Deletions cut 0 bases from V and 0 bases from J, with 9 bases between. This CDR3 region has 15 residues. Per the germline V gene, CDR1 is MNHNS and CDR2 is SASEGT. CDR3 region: CASSEAPSSSYEQYF. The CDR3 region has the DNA TGTGCCAGCAGTGAAGCCCCGAGCTCCTCCTACGAGCAGTACTTC.

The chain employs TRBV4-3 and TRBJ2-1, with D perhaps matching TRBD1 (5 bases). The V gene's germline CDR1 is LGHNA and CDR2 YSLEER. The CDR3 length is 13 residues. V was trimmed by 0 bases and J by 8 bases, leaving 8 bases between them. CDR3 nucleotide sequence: TGCGCCAGCAGCCAAGATGGCAGGGATGAGCAGTTCTTC. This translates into CASSQDGRDEQFF.

The CDR3 is CASSLGPGPGTGELFF. The CDR3 coding sequence is TGTGCCAGCAGCTTAGGACCGGGCCCTGGGACCGGGGAGCTGTTTTTT. The chain joins TRBV7-6 to TRBJ2-2, with D hard to call. Germline V gene lookup returns CDR1 SGHVS and CDR2 FNYEAQ. This CDR3 is built from 16 residues. With 1 base removed from V and 5 bases from J, the gap between germline ends came to 14 bases.

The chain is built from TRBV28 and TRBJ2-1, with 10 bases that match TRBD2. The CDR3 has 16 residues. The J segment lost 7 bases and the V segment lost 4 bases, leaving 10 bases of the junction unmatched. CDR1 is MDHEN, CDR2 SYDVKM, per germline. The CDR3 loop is CASSSPVLAGGNEQFF. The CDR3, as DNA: TGTGCCAGCAGTTCCCCGGTGTTAGCGGGAGGTAATGAGCAGTTCTTC.

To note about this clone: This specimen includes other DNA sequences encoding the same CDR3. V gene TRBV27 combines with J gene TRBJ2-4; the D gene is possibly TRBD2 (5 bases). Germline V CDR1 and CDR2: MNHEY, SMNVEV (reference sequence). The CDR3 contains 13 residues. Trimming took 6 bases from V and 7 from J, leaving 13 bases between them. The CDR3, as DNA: TGTGCCAGCAGCCTGTTTCCGGGGAACATTCAGTACTTC. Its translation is CASSLFPGNIQYF.

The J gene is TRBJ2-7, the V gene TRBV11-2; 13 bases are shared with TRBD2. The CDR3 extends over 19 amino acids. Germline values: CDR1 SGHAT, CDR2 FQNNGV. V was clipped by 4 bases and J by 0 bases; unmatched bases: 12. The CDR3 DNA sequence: TGTGCCAGCAGCTGGGAAGGACTAGCGGGAGTCCGGAGCTCCTACGAGCAGTACTTC. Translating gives CASSWEGLAGVRSSYEQYF.